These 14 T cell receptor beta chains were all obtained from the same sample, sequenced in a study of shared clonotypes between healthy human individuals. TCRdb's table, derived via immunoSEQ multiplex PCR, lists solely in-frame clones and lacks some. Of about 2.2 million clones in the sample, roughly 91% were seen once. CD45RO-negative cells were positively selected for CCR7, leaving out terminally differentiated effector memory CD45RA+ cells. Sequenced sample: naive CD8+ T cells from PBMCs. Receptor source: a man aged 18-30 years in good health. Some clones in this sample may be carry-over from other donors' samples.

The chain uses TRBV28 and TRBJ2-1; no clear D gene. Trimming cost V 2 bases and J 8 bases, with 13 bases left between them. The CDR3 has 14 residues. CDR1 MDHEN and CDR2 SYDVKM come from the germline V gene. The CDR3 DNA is TGTGCCAGCAGTTTAAGGCGGAAGGTTGATGAGCAGTTCTTC. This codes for CASSLRRKVDEQFF.

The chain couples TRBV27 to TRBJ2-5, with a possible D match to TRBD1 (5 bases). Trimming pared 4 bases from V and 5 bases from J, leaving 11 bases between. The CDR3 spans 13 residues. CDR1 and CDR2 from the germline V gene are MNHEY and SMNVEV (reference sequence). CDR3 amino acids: CASSYQGRETQYF. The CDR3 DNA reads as TGTGCCAGCAGTTACCAGGGCCGGGAGACCCAGTACTTC.

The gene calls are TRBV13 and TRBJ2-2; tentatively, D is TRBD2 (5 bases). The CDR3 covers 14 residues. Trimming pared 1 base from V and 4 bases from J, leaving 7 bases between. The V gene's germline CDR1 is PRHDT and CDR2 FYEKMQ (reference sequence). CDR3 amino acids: CASSLERATGELFF. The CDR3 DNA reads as TGTGCCAGCAGCTTAGAGAGGGCCACCGGGGAGCTGTTTTTT.

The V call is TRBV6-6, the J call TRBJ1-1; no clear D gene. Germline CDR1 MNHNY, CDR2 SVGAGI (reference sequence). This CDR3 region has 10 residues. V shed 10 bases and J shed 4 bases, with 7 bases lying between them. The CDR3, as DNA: TGTGCCACCCTAGGCACTGAAGCTTTCTTT. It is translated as CATLGTEAFF.

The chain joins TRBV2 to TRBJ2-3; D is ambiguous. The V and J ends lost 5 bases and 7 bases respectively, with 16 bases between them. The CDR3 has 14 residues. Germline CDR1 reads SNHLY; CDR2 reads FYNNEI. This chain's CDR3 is CASSHPYLGNTQYF. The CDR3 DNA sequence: TGTGCCAGCAGTCACCCCTACCTTGGGAATACGCAGTATTTT. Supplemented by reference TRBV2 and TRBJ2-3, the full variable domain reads EPEVTQTPSHQVTQMGQEVILRCVPISNHLYFYWYRQILGQKVEFLVSFYNNEISEKSEIFDDQFSVERPDGSNFTLKIRSTKLEDSAMYFCASSHPYLGNTQYFGPGTRLTVL.

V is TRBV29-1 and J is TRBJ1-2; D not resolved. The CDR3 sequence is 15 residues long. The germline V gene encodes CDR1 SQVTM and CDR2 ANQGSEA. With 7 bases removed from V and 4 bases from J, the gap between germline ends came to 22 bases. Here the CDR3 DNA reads TGCAGCGATTTCGGCTCCTTAGACGGTCCCTATGGCTACACCTTC. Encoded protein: CSDFGSLDGPYGYTF.

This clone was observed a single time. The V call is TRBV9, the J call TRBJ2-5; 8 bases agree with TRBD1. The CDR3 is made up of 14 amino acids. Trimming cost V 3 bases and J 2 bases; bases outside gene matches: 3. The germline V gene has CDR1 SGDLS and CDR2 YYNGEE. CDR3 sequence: CASSAGGRQETQYF. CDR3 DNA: TGTGCCAGCAGCGCAGGGGGCCGACAAGAGACCCAGTACTTC.

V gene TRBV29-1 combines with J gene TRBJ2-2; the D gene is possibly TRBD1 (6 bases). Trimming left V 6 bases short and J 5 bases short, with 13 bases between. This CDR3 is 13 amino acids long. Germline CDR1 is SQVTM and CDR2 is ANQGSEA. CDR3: CSVVQGGTGELFF. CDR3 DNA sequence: TGCAGCGTGGTACAGGGCGGGACCGGGGAGCTGTTTTTT.

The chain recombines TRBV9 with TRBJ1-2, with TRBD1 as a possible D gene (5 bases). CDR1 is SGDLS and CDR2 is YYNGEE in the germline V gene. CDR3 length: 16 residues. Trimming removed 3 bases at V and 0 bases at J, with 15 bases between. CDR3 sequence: CASSGKRDPANYGYTF. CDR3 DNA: TGTGCCAGCAGCGGGAAACGGGACCCAGCTAACTATGGCTACACCTTC.

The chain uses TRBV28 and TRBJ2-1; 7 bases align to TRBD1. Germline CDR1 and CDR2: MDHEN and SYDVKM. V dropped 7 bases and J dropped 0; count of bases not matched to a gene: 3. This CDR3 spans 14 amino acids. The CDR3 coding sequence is TGTGCCAGCAAGAGACAGGGCTCCTACAATGAGCAGTTCTTC. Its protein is CASKRQGSYNEQFF.

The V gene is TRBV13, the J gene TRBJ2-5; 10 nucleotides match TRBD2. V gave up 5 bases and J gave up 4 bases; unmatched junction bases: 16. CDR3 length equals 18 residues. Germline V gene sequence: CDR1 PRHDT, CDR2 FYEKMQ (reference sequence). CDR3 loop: CASSGSGTSVLRGETQYF. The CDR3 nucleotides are TGTGCCAGCAGCGGATCCGGGACTAGCGTCCTGAGGGGAGAGACCCAGTACTTC.

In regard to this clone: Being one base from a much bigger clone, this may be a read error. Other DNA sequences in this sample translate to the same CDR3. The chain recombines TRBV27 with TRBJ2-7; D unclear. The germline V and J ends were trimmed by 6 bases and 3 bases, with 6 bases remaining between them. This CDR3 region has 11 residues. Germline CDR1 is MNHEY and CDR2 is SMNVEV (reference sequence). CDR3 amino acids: CASSLGYEQYF. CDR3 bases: TGTGCCAGCAGCCTGGGCTACGAGCAGTACTTC.

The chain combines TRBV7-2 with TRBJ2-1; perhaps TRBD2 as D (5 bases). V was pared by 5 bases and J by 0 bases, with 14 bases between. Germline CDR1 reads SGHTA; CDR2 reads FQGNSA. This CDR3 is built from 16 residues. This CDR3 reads CASSTLAWSSYNEQFF. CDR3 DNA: TGTGCCAGCAGCACGTTAGCGTGGAGCTCCTACAATGAGCAGTTCTTC.

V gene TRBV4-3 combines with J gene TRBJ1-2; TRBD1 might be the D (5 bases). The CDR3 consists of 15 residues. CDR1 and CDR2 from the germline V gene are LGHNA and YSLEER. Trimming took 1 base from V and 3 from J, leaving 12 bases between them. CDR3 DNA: TGCGCCAGCAGCCAAGGCAGGGTATCCCACTATGGCTACACCTTC. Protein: CASSQGRVSHYGYTF.